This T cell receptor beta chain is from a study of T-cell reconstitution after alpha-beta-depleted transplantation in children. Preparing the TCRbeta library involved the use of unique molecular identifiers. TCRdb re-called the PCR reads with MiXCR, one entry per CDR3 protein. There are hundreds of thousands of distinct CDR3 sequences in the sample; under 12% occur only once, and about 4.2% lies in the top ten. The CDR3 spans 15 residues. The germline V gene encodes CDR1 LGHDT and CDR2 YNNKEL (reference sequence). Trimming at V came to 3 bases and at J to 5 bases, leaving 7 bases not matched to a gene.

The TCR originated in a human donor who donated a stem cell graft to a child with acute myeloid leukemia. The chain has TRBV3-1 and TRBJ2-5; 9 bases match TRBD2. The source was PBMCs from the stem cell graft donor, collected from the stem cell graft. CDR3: CASSHLLAGWETQYF. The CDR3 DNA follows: TGTGCCAGCAGCCACCTACTAGCGGGTTGGGAGACCCAGTACTTC.